Listed below are T cell receptor beta chains from one sample, sequenced in a study of monozygotic twins with inflammatory bowel disease. TCRdb processed the 5' RACE reads again and assigns one entry to each CDR3 protein, with no DNA. Its listing shows some 89,000 distinct CDR3 sequences. The sequencing sample was made of blood. The receptors here all came from a human donor with ulcerative colitis or Crohn's disease, or a healthy co-twin of an affected twin (not recorded which). Each CDR3 is given with its conserved first and last residue. The order of the fields is J gene, V gene, CDR3 protein.

j_gene: TRBJ2-3
v_gene: TRBV5-1
CDR3aa: CASSPGRSGTQYF

j_gene: TRBJ2-4
v_gene: TRBV5-1
CDR3aa: CASSLEGSSKNIQYF

j_gene: TRBJ2-5
v_gene: TRBV20-1
CDR3aa: CSASGGAQETQYF

j_gene: TRBJ1-5
v_gene: TRBV20-1
CDR3aa: CSATGGSSNQPQHF

j_gene: TRBJ2-1
v_gene: TRBV7-8
CDR3aa: CATGLAGYNEQFF

j_gene: TRBJ1-6
v_gene: TRBV6-1
CDR3aa: CAIGGGGQGGSPLHF

j_gene: TRBJ1-1
v_gene: TRBV5-8
CDR3aa: CASSLSYTEAFF

j_gene: TRBJ2-3
v_gene: TRBV20-1
CDR3aa: CSADRGLSDTQYF

j_gene: TRBJ1-1
v_gene: TRBV7-8
CDR3aa: CASGQGARNTEAFF

j_gene: TRBJ1-2
v_gene: TRBV4-1
CDR3aa: CASSLTGQGNYGYTF

j_gene: TRBJ1-2
v_gene: TRBV12-3/TRBV12-4
CDR3aa: CASSLQGGDGYTF

j_gene: TRBJ2-6
v_gene: TRBV5-5
CDR3aa: CASSLAGPYSSGANVLTF

j_gene: TRBJ2-3
v_gene: TRBV3-1
CDR3aa: CASSRTSTGATDTQYF

j_gene: TRBJ2-1
v_gene: TRBV18
CDR3aa: CASSHGQVLSSYNEQFF

j_gene: TRBJ1-2
v_gene: TRBV3-1
CDR3aa: CATYDPTGALYGYTF

j_gene: TRBJ1-2
v_gene: TRBV5-6
CDR3aa: CASSPRTIRGYTF

j_gene: TRBJ1-1
v_gene: TRBV7-8
CDR3aa: CASSLSWTEAFF

j_gene: TRBJ2-3
v_gene: TRBV3-1
CDR3aa: CASSPTTIGTDTQYF

j_gene: TRBJ2-3
v_gene: TRBV7-2
CDR3aa: CASTDPGADTQYF

j_gene: TRBJ1-4
v_gene: TRBV5-8
CDR3aa: CASSLVGRGNEKLFF

j_gene: TRBJ2-2
v_gene: TRBV7-6
CDR3aa: CASSLGAGGTGELFF

j_gene: TRBJ1-2
v_gene: TRBV12-3/TRBV12-4
CDR3aa: CASSLGQGKGGYTF

j_gene: TRBJ1-2
v_gene: TRBV20-1
CDR3aa: CSAATGTSYGYTF

j_gene: TRBJ1-1
v_gene: TRBV10-3
CDR3aa: CAISETVPGTEAFF

j_gene: TRBJ2-1
v_gene: TRBV11-2
CDR3aa: CASSTGQGYNEQFF

j_gene: TRBJ1-1
v_gene: TRBV5-1
CDR3aa: CASSLSRGPEAFF

j_gene: TRBJ1-2
v_gene: TRBV12-3/TRBV12-4
CDR3aa: CASSSTPAGGYTF

j_gene: TRBJ1-1
v_gene: TRBV15
CDR3aa: CATSRDQGRVFEAFF

j_gene: TRBJ1-5
v_gene: TRBV12-2
CDR3aa: CASRLFQQGAGQPQHF

j_gene: TRBJ2-1
v_gene: TRBV20-1
CDR3aa: CSARSGVYYYNEQFF

j_gene: TRBJ2-7
v_gene: TRBV20-1
CDR3aa: CSARDPDRGWTYEQYF